Listed here are 30 T cell receptor beta chains from one sample, sequenced in a study of monozygotic twins with inflammatory bowel disease. TCRdb re-called the 5' RACE reads, yielding one record per CDR3 amino acid sequence without DNA. The clone table shows a few hundred thousand distinct CDR3 sequences, with the ten largest holding approximately 2.8%. Sequencing was performed on blood. Receptors originate from a human donor with ulcerative colitis or Crohn's disease, or a healthy co-twin of an affected twin (not recorded which).

The chain uses TRBV6-5 and TRBJ2-2; absent DNA, TCRdb's TRBD1 call cannot be checked. The germline V gene encodes CDR1 MNHEY and CDR2 SVGAGI. This CDR3 contains 16 residues. CDR3 residues: CATRTFRTVNTGELFF.

The rearrangement links TRBV4-1 to TRBJ2-5; without DNA, the TCRdb call of TRBD1 cannot be checked. This CDR3 is built from 16 residues. Per the germline V gene, CDR1 is MGHRA and CDR2 is YSYEKL. The CDR3 region is CASSQDRRTGVETQYF.

This chain links TRBV9 with TRBJ2-2; no DNA is available, so the TRBD2 call from TCRdb remains unchecked. The CDR3 has 13 amino acids. Per the germline V gene, CDR1 is SGDLS and CDR2 is YYNGEE. Here the CDR3 reads CASSPWRTGELFF.

The V call is TRBV7-2, the J call TRBJ1-2; TCRdb returns TRBD1, unconfirmable since there is no DNA. CDR3 length: 14 amino acids. CDR1 and CDR2 (germline): SGHTA, FQGNSA. The CDR3 sequence: CASSLAGGEYGYTF.

V is TRBV29-1 and J is TRBJ2-1; TCRdb reports TRBD1, a call that lacks DNA to check it against. The CDR3 is made up of 14 amino acids. Germline loops: CDR1 SQVTM, CDR2 ANQGSEA. CDR3 loop: CSSEGGAGYNEQFF.

The rearrangement joins TRBV5-4 to TRBJ2-5; the TCRdb D gene call, TRBD1, has no DNA to confirm it. Germline CDR1 reads SGHNT; CDR2 reads YYREEE (reference sequence). The CDR3 runs to 15 residues. The CDR3 protein is CASSLQGNERETQYF.

The chain uses TRBV20-1 and TRBJ2-7; TCRdb's D call, TRBD1, is unchecked because there is no DNA. In germline, CDR1 is DFQATT, CDR2 SNEGSKA (reference sequence). The CDR3 is 12 residues long. This chain's CDR3 is CARQGQGYEQYF.

The chain is built from TRBV4-2 and TRBJ2-1; the TCRdb D gene call, TRBD2, has no DNA to confirm it. The CDR3 is 17 amino acids. Germline V gene data show CDR1 as LGHNA and CDR2 as YNFKEQ. Here the CDR3 reads CASSQRGRTATYNEQFF.

The rearrangement uses TRBV14 and TRBJ2-3. Germline CDR1 is SGHDN and CDR2 is FVKESK. CDR3 size: 16 residues. CDR3 region: CASSQNRPLGTDTQYF.

This chain joins TRBV7-3 and TRBJ2-7; TCRdb indicates TRBD1, and absent DNA this call remains unverified. The CDR3 sequence is 15 residues long. CDR1 is SGHTA, CDR2 FQGTGA, per germline. The CDR3 is CASSYGQGVPYEQYF.

The rearrangement uses TRBV9 and TRBJ2-7; TCRdb designates TRBD1, a call that cannot be tested without DNA. This CDR3 has 16 residues. Germline CDR1 reads SGDLS; CDR2 reads YYNGEE. The CDR3 loop is CASSVDSRGSFREQYF.

This rearrangement joins TRBV12-3 or TRBV12-4 to TRBJ2-3; the TCRdb D gene call, TRBD1, has no DNA to confirm it. This CDR3 contains 15 residues. The CDR3 loop is CASSLYGGQEDTQYF.

V is TRBV11-3 and J is TRBJ2-5; TCRdb's D call, TRBD1, is unchecked because there is no DNA. In germline, CDR1 is SGHNT, CDR2 YENEEA. CDR3 length: 14 amino acids. The CDR3 loop is CASSLDYRQETQYF.

The genes are TRBV29-1 and TRBJ2-3. Per germline, CDR1 SQVTM and CDR2 ANQGSEA. The CDR3 covers 11 residues. The CDR3 reads CSVEITDTQYF.

The chain combines TRBV27 with TRBJ2-7. This CDR3 contains 13 residues. Germline V CDR1 and CDR2: MNHEY, SMNVEV (reference sequence). This chain's CDR3 is CASSLSHLVEQYF.

The V and J genes are TRBV5-1 and TRBJ2-1; no DNA is available, so the TRBD1 call from TCRdb remains unchecked. This CDR3 comprises 14 residues. Germline V gives CDR1 SGHRS, CDR2 YFSETQ. The CDR3 sequence is CASSLRQGRNEQFF.

The V call is TRBV6-1, the J call TRBJ1-6; the TRBD1 assignment by TCRdb is unverifiable without DNA. The CDR3 runs to 17 residues. Germline CDR1 reads MNHNS; CDR2 reads SASEGT. This chain's CDR3 is CASSMRDTHSYNSPLHF.

The CDR3 region is CASSPGEATYNEQFF. The rearrangement links TRBV18 to TRBJ2-1; without DNA, the TCRdb call of TRBD2 cannot be checked. The CDR3 spans 15 residues. The germline gives CDR1 KGHSH, CDR2 LQKENI.

This chain uses TRBV4-1 with TRBJ2-1; TCRdb's D call, TRBD2, is unchecked because there is no DNA. There are 14 residues in the CDR3. Germline CDR1 MGHRA, CDR2 YSYEKL. This CDR3 reads CASSQEARSNEQFF.

V is TRBV24-1 and J is TRBJ2-1; TCRdb's D gene call, TRBD2, goes unchecked for lack of DNA. CDR1 is KGHDR, CDR2 SFDVKD, per germline. The CDR3 loop spans 15 amino acids. The CDR3 reads CATSDGTSSANEQFF.

The CDR3 loop is CASSRSRVNTEAFF. The chain carries TRBV5-5 and TRBJ1-1. This CDR3 contains 14 residues. Germline V gene sequence: CDR1 SGHKS, CDR2 YYEKEE (reference sequence).

The chain is built from TRBV27 and TRBJ2-5; TCRdb indicates TRBD1, and absent DNA this call remains unverified. The germline CDR1 and CDR2 sequences are MNHEY and SMNVEV (reference sequence). This CDR3 has 13 amino acids. The CDR3 loop is CASSGRTPETQYF.

V gene TRBV3-1 combines with J gene TRBJ1-2. The CDR3 has 16 residues. Germline assignment: CDR1 LGHDT and CDR2 YNNKEL (reference sequence). CDR3 region: CASSQDYTGTSYGYTF.

V is TRBV25-1 and J is TRBJ2-2; TCRdb's D call of TRBD1 is untestable without DNA. The CDR3 loop spans 14 amino acids. The germline gives CDR1 MGHDK, CDR2 SYGVNS. CDR3 sequence reads: CASSVTGNTGELFF.

The chain couples TRBV7-2 to TRBJ1-2. The CDR3 contains 16 residues. The germline V gene has CDR1 SGHTA and CDR2 FQGNSA. This CDR3 is CASSREGTTSNYGYTF.

The CDR3 protein is CASRDGRRLSYNEQFF. The J gene is TRBJ2-1, the V gene TRBV6-1; the TCRdb call, TRBD1, lacks DNA for checking. The CDR3 spans 16 residues. The germline V gene encodes CDR1 MNHNS and CDR2 SASEGT.

This sequence joins TRBV9 and TRBJ2-1; TCRdb lists TRBD1, though no DNA is available to test this call. The CDR3 spans 15 residues. Germline assignment: CDR1 SGDLS and CDR2 YYNGEE. The CDR3 sequence is CASSAHRGADNEQFF.

The chain is built from TRBV29-1 and TRBJ2-7; TCRdb reports TRBD1, a call that lacks DNA to check it against. This CDR3 region has 12 residues. CDR1 is SQVTM and CDR2 is ANQGSEA in the germline V gene. The CDR3 reads CSVIQGSYEQYF.

The rearrangement uses TRBV27 and TRBJ2-5; the D gene TCRdb calls, TRBD2, cannot be checked with no DNA. Germline CDR1 reads MNHEY; CDR2 reads SMNVEV (reference sequence). The CDR3 is made up of 17 amino acids. The CDR3 sequence is CASSSVSGGVGQETQYF.

V usage is TRBV6-2 or TRBV6-3 and J usage is TRBJ2-3; the D call from TCRdb, TRBD2, cannot be confirmed without DNA. The CDR3 runs to 15 residues. Germline V gene lookup returns CDR1 MNHEY and CDR2 SVGEGT. CDR3 amino acids: CASSYRGGASDTQYF.